Listed below are T cell receptor beta chains from one sample, sequenced in a study of blood T cell repertoires in COVID-19. Here immunoSEQ multiplex PCR was the method, and the copy in TCRdb shows in-frame clones only, minus some. The sample records roughly 23,000 clones, 70% to 90% being singletons. Input material: peripheral blood. All receptors derive from an elderly woman with active COVID-19. Each CDR3 is given with its conserved first and last residue. A D gene is named only where the DNA matches it firmly. Rows give clone size only sometimes, using once, few, many, or a class for an expanded clone.

J gene,clone size,V gene,D gene,CDR3 protein,CDR3 DNA
TRBJ2-1,.,TRBV5-8,TRBD1,CATLMTGSSNNEQFF,TGTGCCACCTTGATGACAGGGTCATCCAACAATGAGCAGTTCTTC
TRBJ2-5,.,TRBV18,TRBD2,CASSPRRGDQETQYF,TGTGCCAGCTCACCACGGCGGGGGGACCAAGAGACCCAGTACTTC
TRBJ2-1,.,TRBV9,TRBD2,CASSVAVSGAYWGYNEQFF,TGTGCCAGCAGCGTAGCTGTTAGCGGGGCCTACTGGGGTTACAATGAGCAGTTCTTC
TRBJ2-1,once,TRBV5-1,TRBD2,CASSLGGTSGYNEQFF,TGCGCCAGCAGCTTGGGCGGGACTAGCGGCTACAATGAGCAGTTCTTC
TRBJ2-7,.,TRBV11-2,TRBD2,CASSLRRGAATNYEQYF,TGTGCCAGCAGCTTAAGGCGGGGGGCAGCCACTAACTACGAGCAGTACTTC
TRBJ2-2,.,TRBV30,.,CAWSVQGRGVSTGELFF,TGTGCCTGGAGTGTACAGGGCAGGGGGGTCAGCACCGGGGAGCTGTTTTTT
TRBJ1-1,.,TRBV5-1,TRBD1,CASSLTGTGAPLNTEAFF,TGCGCCAGCAGCCTAACCGGGACAGGGGCCCCCTTAAACACTGAAGCTTTCTTT
TRBJ1-1,.,TRBV5-4,.,CASSLGVRNTEAFF,TGTGCCAGCAGCTTGGGTGTGAGAAACACTGAAGCTTTCTTT
TRBJ1-2,.,TRBV10-3,TRBD1,CAITPGQGFSGYTF,TGTGCCATCACCCCGGGACAGGGGTTCTCTGGCTACACCTTC
TRBJ2-1,.,TRBV4-1,TRBD2,CASSPTGTSGIYEQFF,TGCGCCAGCAGCCCGACGGGGACTAGCGGAATCTATGAGCAGTTCTTC
TRBJ1-5,.,TRBV6-5,.,CATPEGGFQPQHF,TGTGCCACCCCCGAGGGAGGTTTTCAGCCCCAGCATTTT
TRBJ1-1,.,TRBV28,TRBD1,CASYSGQGNTEAFF,TGTGCCAGCTATAGTGGACAGGGGAACACTGAAGCTTTCTTT
TRBJ1-1,.,TRBV29-1,.,CSVEEAGRPNTEAFF,TGCAGCGTTGAAGAAGCGGGACGGCCGAACACTGAAGCTTTCTTT
TRBJ2-3,once,TRBV7-9,TRBD2,CASSLTSGEGDTQYF,TGTGCCAGCAGCCTGACTAGCGGGGAGGGAGATACGCAGTATTTT
TRBJ2-7,few,TRBV3-1/TRBV3-2,.,CASSPRDIPSYEQYF,TGTGCCAGCAGCCCCCGGGACATACCCTCCTACGAGCAGTACTTC
TRBJ2-1,.,TRBV13,TRBD1,CASSTRTGGGNNEQFF,TGTGCCAGCAGCACCAGGACAGGGGGCGGAAACAATGAGCAGTTCTTC
TRBJ2-1,.,TRBV7-2,.,CASSFPGQLYNEQFF,TGTGCCAGCAGCTTCCCCGGACAGTTATACAATGAGCAGTTCTTC